A single sample gave rise to the 4 T cell receptor beta chains below, sequenced in a study of T-cell reconstitution after alpha-beta-depleted transplantation in children. Unique molecular identifiers were built into the TCRbeta library. One entry per CDR3 protein results from TCRdb running MiXCR on the PCR reads. The repertoire holds hundreds of thousands of distinct CDR3 sequences, with around 17% as singletons. The sequencing here drew on PBMCs from the stem cell graft donor, taken from the stem cell graft. These TCRs come from a human donor who donated a stem cell graft to a child with acute myeloid leukemia.

The chain links TRBV19 to TRBJ1-5; possible D gene TRBD1, 6 bases. V shed 7 bases and J shed 6 bases, with 22 bases lying between them. CDR1 and CDR2 from the germline V gene are LNHDA and SQIVND (reference sequence). CDR3 length equals 16 residues. The CDR3 sequence is CASTGGSSGGVQPQHF. Written as DNA, the CDR3 is TGTGCCAGTACGGGGGGCAGTAGTGGTGGTGTTCAGCCCCAGCATTTT.

CDR3 coding DNA: TGTGCCACCAGCGGACAGGGGGGTTCGAGCAATCAGCCCCAGCATTTT. Translated: CATSGQGGSSNQPQHF. The V call is TRBV15, the J call TRBJ1-5, with TRBD1 identical over 10 bases. Germline values: CDR1 LNHNV, CDR2 YYDKDF (reference sequence). This CDR3 is 16 amino acids long. Unmatched junction bases numbered 5, after V lost 5 bases and J lost 1 base.

This clonotype was counted many times. The gene calls are TRBV20-1 and TRBJ1-1; D gene ambiguous. The CDR3 spans 12 residues. The V gene's germline CDR1 is DFQATT and CDR2 SNEGSKA (reference sequence). Trimming removed 3 bases from V and 3 bases from J, with 8 bases in between. The CDR3 loop reads CSASRLHTEAFF. The CDR3 region has the DNA TGCAGTGCTAGTCGGTTACACACTGAAGCTTTCTTT.

In its sample, this clonotype was seen a few times. V and J are TRBV9 and TRBJ1-2, with D maybe TRBD1 (6 bases). Germline CDR1 reads SGDLS; CDR2 reads YYNGEE. The CDR3 loop spans 13 amino acids. The ends were cut back, 4 bases at V and 7 bases at J, with 14 bases in the middle. DNA of the CDR3: TGTGCCAGCAGCTCCCGTACAGGGCTTGGCTACACCTTC. Its protein is CASSSRTGLGYTF.